This record covers a single T cell receptor (beta chain). Its antigen is not identified. These data originate in a study of vaccination and CD4 T cells after COVID-19. About the research overall: Six males and four females constituted the convalescent cohort, two of whom were Hispanic. Drawing of post-COVID samples took place a median around 100 days after diagnosis (range 35 to 161). Findings of the study overall: Post-vaccination reactive clonotypes (median about 40) did not differ significantly from post-infection (about 21).

This CDR3 is built from 13 residues. Germline V gene sequence: CDR1 LGHNA, CDR2 YSLEER. Trimming removed 0 bases at V and 5 bases at J, with 6 bases between. The treatment was: approximately 11-day PBMC culture with coronavirus spike peptide pools or control peptides (ViraFEST assay). Cultured CD4+ T-cell DNA underwent Oncomine TCR Beta short-read sequencing. MiXCR was run by TCRdb on the PCR reads, yielding one entry per CDR3 protein. The sample records around 19,000 distinct CDR3 sequences, 43% being singletons. The TCR originated in a human donor who had recovered from COVID-19. J is TRBJ2-3 and V is TRBV4-3; D ambiguous. The sample was CD4+ T cells from blood, cultured in vitro. The CDR3 loop reads CASSQDRRDTQYF. The CDR3 DNA follows: TGCGCCAGCAGCCAAGATCGGAGAGATACGCAGTATTTT.